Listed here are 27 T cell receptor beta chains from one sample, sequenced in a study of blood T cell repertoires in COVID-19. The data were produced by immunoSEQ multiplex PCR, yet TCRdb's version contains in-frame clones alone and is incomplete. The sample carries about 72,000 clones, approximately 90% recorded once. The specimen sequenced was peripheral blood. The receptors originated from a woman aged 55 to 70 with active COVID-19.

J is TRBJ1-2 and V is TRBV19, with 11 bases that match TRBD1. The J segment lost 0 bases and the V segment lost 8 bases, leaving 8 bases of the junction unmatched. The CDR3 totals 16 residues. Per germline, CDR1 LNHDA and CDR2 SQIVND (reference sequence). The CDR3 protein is CASSRDRGFTNYGYTF. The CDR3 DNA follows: TGTGCCAGTTCTAGGGACAGGGGGTTTACTAACTATGGCTACACCTTC.

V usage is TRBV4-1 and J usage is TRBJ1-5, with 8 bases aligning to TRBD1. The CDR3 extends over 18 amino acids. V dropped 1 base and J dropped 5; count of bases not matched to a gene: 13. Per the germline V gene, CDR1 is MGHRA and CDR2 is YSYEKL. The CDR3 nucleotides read TGCGCCAGCAGCCAAGTCCCAGGGGGCCTAATTCGGGATCAGCCCCAGCATTTT. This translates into CASSQVPGGLIRDQPQHF.

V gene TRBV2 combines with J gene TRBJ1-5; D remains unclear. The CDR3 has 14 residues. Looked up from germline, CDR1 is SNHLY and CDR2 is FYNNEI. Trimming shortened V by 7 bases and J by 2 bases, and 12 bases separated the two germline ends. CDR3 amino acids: CASTPAGGNQPQHF. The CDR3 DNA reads TGTGCCAGCACCCCAGCGGGCGGCAATCAGCCCCAGCATTTT.

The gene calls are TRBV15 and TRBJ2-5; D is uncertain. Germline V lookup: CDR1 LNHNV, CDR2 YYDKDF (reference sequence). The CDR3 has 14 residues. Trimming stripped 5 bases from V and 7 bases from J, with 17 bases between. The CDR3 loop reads CATSVSQRVATQYF. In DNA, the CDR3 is TGTGCCACCAGCGTGAGTCAACGGGTGGCGACCCAGTACTTC. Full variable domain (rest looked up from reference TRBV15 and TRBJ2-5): DAMVIQNPRYQVTQFGKPVTLSCSQTLNHNVMYWYQQKSSQAPKLLFHYYDKDFNNEADTPDNFQSRRPNTSFCFLDIRSPGLGDTAMYLCATSVSQRVATQYFGPGTRLLVL.

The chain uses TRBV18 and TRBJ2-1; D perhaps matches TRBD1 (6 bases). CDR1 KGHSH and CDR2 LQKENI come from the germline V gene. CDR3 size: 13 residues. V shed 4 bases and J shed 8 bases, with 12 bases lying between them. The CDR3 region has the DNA TGTGCCAGCTCACGAAACGAGGGGGATGAGCAGTTCTTC. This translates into CASSRNEGDEQFF.

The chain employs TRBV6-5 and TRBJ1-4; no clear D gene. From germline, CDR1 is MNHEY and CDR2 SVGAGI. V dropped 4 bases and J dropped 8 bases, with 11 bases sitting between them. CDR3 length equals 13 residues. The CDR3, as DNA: TGTGCCAGCAGTTGGGCCCCTTGGGAAAAACTGTTTTTT. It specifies CASSWAPWEKLFF.

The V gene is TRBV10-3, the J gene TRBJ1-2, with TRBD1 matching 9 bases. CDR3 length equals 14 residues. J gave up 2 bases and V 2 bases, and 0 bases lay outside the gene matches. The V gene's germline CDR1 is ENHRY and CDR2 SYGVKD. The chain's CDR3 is CAISEGQGNYGYTF. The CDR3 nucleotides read TGTGCCATCAGTGAGGGACAGGGGAACTATGGCTACACCTTC.

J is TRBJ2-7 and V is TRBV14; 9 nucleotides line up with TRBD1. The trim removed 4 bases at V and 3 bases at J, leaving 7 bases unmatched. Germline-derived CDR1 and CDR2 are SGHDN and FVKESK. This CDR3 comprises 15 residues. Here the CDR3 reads CASSPTDRGDYEQYF. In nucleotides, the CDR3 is TGTGCCAGCAGCCCGACGGACAGGGGAGACTACGAGCAGTACTTC.

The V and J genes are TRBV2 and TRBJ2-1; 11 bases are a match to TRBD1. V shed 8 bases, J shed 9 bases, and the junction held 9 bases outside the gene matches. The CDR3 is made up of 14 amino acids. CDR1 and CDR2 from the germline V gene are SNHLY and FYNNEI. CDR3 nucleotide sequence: TGTGCCAGCGGAAGGGACAGGGGGAGTGGTGAGCAGTTCTTC. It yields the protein CASGRDRGSGEQFF. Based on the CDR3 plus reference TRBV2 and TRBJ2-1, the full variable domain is EPEVTQTPSHQVTQMGQEVILRCVPISNHLYFYWYRQILGQKVEFLVSFYNNEISEKSEIFDDQFSVERPDGSNFTLKIRSTKLEDSAMYFCASGRDRGSGEQFFGPGTRLTVL.

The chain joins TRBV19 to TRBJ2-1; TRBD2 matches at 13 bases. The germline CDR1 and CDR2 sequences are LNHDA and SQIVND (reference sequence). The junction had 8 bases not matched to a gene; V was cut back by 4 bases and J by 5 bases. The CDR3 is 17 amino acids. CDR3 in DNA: TGTGCCAGTAGTAAAAGACTAGCGGGAGGTATCCACAATGAGCAGTTCTTC. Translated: CASSKRLAGGIHNEQFF.

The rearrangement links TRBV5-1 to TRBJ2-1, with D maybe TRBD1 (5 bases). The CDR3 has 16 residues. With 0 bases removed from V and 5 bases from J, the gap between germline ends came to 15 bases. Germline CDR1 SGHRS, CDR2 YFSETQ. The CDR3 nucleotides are TGCGCCAGCAGCTTGGCCGGTCTTCCAGGGAACAATGAGCAGTTCTTC. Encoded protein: CASSLAGLPGNNEQFF.

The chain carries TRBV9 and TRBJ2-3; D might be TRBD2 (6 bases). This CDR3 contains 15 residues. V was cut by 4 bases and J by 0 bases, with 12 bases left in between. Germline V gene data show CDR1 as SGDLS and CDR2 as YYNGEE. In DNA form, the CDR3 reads TGTGCCAGCAGCTCCCTAGGGACTAGCACAGATACGCAGTATTTT. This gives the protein CASSSLGTSTDTQYF.

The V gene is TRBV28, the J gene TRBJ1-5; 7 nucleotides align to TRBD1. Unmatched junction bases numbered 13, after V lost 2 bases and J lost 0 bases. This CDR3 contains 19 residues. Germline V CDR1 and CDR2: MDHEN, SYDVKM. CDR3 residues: CASSLPGTVGGYSNQPQHF. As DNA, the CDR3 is TGTGCCAGCAGTTTACCTGGGACAGTTGGTGGGTATAGCAATCAGCCCCAGCATTTT.

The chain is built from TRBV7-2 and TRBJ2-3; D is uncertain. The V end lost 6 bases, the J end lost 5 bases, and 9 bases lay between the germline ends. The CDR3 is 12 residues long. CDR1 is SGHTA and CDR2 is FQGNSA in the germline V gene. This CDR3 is CASSPNIDTQYF. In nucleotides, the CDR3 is TGTGCCAGCAGTCCAAACATAGATACGCAGTATTTT.

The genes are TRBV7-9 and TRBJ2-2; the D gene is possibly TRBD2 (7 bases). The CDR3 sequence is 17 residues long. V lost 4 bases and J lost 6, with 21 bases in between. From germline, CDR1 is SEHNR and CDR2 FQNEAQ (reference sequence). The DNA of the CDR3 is TGTGCCAGCAGCTCCCCCAAGGGGGGGATAGGGGCCGGGGAGCTGTTTTTT. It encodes CASSSPKGGIGAGELFF.

For the CDR3, the DNA is TGTGCCACCAGCAGACTCCCTCTATACGAGCAGTACTTC. This translates into CATSRLPLYEQYF. V gene TRBV15 combines with J gene TRBJ2-7, with D uncertain. Trimming took 2 bases from V and 4 from J, leaving 9 bases between them. The CDR3 spans 13 residues. Germline loops: CDR1 LNHNV, CDR2 YYDKDF (reference sequence).

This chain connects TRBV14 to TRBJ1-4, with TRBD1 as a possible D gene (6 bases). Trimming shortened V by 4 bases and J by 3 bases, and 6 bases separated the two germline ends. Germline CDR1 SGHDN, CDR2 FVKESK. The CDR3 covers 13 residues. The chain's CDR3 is CASSRTANEKLFF. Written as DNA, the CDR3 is TGTGCCAGCAGCCGGACAGCTAATGAAAAACTGTTTTTT.

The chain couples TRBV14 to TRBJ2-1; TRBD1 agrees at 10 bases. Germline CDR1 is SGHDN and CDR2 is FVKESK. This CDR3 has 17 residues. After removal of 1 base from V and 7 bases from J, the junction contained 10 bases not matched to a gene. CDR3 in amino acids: CASSQGVRTGGLNEQFF. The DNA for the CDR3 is TGTGCCAGCAGCCAAGGTGTCCGGACAGGGGGTTTGAATGAGCAGTTCTTC.

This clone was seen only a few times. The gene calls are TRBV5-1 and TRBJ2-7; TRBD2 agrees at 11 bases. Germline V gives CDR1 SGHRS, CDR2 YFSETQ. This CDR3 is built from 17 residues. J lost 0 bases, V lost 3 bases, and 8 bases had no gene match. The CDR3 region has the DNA TGCGCCAGCAGCTATGGACTAGCGGGCGAGAGCTCCTACGAGCAGTACTTC. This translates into CASSYGLAGESSYEQYF.

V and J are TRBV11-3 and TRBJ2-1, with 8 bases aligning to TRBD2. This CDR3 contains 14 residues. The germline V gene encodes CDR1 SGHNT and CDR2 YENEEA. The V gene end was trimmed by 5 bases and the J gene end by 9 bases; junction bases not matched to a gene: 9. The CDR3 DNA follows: TGTGCCAGCAGCCAAATAGCGGGATTAAGTGAGCAGTTCTTC. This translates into CASSQIAGLSEQFF.

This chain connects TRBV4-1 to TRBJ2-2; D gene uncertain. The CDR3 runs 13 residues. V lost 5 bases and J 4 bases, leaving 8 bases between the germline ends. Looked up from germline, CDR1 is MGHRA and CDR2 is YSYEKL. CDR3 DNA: TGCGCCAGCAGCTCACAAACCACCGGGGAGCTGTTTTTT. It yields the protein CASSSQTTGELFF.

CDR3 sequence (DNA): TGTGCCAGCAGTTTGCCCCCTCAAACTGACGTGGGAGCAAGAGATACGCAGTATTTT. This codes for CASSLPPQTDVGARDTQYF. The chain combines TRBV28 with TRBJ2-3, with D maybe TRBD2 (5 bases). Germline CDR1 is MDHEN and CDR2 is SYDVKM. The length of the CDR3 is 19 residues. V gave up 3 bases and J gave up 5 bases, with 27 bases separating them.

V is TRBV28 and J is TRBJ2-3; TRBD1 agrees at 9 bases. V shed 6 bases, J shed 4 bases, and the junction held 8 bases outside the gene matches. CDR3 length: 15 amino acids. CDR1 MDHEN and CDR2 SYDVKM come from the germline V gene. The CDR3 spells CASRDPGQGSDTQYF. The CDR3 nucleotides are TGTGCCAGCAGGGACCCGGGACAGGGTTCAGATACGCAGTATTTT.

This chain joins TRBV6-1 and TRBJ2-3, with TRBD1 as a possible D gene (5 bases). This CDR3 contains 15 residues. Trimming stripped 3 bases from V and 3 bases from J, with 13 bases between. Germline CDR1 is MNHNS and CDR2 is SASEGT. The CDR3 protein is CASSEGQVGTDTQYF. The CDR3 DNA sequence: TGTGCCAGCAGTGAGGGGCAGGTCGGGACAGATACGCAGTATTTT.

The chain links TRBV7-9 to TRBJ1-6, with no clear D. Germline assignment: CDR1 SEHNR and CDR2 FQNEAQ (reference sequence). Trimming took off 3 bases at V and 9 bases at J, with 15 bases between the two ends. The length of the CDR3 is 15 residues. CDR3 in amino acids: CASSLGGTVSSPLHF. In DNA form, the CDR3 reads TGTGCCAGCAGCTTGGGTGGCACAGTTAGTTCACCCCTCCACTTT.

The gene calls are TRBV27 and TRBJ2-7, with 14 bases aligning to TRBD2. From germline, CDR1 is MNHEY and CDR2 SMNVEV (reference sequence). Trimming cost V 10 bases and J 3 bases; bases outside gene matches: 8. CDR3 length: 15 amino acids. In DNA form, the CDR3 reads TGTGCCACGGGACTAGCGGGAGCACATATCTACGAGCAGTACTTC. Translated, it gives CATGLAGAHIYEQYF.

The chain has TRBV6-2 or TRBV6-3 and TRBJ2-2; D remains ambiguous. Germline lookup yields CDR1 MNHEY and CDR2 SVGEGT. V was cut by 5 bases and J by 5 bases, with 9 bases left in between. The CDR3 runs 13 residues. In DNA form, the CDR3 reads TGTGCCAGCAGTACCACCAGAACCGGGGAGCTGTTTTTT. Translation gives CASSTTRTGELFF.